This T cell receptor beta chain was recorded in a study of blood T cells in healthy people across ages. Study-wide background: When template switching was applied, about one barcoded beta molecule was captured per two T cells. Study results and caveats: In long-lived donors, naive CD4+ cell counts and diversity exceeded those of aged donors.

For this clonotype: Its antigen is undetermined.

A J-beta primer mix and a sample-barcoded 5' primer were used in a second PCR of roughly 6 to 11 cycles. There were at least 2.5 million CDR3-containing paired-end reads obtained from each sample. TCRdb used MiXCR to reprocess the 5' RACE reads, holding one entry per CDR3 protein. The data contain fewer than 700,000 distinct CDR3 sequences, around half of them seen just once; the ten biggest clones take up around 25%. The specimen sequenced was blood. This clonotype was sampled from a man older than 75 in good health.

The CDR3 is CSVNTVEAFF. The CDR3 DNA reads as TGCAGCGTTAACACCGTTGAAGCTTTCTTT. The V call is TRBV29-1, the J call TRBJ1-1; D uncertain. This CDR3 is built from 10 residues. The V end lost 5 bases, the J end lost 7 bases, and 8 bases lay between the germline ends. Germline CDR1 is SQVTM and CDR2 is ANQGSEA.